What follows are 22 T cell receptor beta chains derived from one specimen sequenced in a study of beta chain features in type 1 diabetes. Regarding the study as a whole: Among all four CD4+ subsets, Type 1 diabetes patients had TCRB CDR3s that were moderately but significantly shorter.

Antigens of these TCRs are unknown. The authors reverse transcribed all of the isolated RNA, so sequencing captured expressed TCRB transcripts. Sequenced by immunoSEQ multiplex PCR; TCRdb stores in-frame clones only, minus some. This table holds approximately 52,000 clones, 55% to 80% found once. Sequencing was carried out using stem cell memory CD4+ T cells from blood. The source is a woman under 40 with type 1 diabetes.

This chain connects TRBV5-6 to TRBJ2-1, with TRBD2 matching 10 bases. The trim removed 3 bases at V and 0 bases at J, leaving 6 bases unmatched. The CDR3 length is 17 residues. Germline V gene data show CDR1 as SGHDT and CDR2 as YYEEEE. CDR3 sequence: CASSSEASGSSYNEQFF. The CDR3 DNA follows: TGTGCCAGCAGCTCGGAGGCTAGCGGGAGCTCCTACAATGAGCAGTTCTTC. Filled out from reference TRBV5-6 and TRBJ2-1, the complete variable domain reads DAGVTQSPTHLIKTRGQQVTLRCSPKSGHDTVSWYQQALGQGPQFIFQYYEEEERQRGNFPDRFSGHQFPNYSSELNVNALLLGDSALYLCASSSEASGSSYNEQFFGPGTRLTVL.

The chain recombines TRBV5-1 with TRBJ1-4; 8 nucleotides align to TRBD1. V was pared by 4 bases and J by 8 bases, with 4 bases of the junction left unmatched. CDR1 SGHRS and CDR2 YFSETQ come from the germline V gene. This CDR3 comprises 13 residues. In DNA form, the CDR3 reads TGCGCCAGCAGCCTACAGGGGGACGAAAAACTGTTTTTT. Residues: CASSLQGDEKLFF.

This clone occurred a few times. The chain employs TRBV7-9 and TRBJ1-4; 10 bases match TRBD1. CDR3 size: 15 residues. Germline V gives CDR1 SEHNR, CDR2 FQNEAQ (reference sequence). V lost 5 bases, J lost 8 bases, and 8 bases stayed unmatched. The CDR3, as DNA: TGTGCCAGCAGCGAAGACAGGGGGCGGGACGAAAAACTGTTTTTT. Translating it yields CASSEDRGRDEKLFF.

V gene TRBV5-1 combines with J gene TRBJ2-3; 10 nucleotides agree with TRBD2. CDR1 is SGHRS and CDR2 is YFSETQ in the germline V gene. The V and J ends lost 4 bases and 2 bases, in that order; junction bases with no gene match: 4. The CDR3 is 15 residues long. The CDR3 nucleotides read TGCGCCAGCAGCCTAGCGGGGGCATCCACAGATACGCAGTATTTT. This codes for CASSLAGASTDTQYF.

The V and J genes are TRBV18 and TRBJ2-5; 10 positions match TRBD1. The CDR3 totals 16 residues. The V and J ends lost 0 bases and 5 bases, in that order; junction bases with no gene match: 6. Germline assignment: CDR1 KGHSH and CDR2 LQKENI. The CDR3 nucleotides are TGTGCCAGCTCACCACCGGGGACAGGGGCAACGGAGACCCAGTACTTC. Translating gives CASSPPGTGATETQYF.

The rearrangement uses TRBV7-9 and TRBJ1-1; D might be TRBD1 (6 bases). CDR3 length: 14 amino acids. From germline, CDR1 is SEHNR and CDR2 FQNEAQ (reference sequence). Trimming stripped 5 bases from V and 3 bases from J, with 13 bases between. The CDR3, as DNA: TGTGCCAGCAGCCAACAGGGATTTGACACTGAAGCTTTCTTT. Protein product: CASSQQGFDTEAFF.

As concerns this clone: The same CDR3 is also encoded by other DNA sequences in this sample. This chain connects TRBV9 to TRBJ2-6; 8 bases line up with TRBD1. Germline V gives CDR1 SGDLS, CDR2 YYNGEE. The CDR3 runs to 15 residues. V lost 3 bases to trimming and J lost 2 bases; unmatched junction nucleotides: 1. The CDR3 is CASSADRAGANVLTF. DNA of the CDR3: TGTGCCAGCAGCGCGGACAGGGCTGGGGCCAACGTCCTGACTTTC.

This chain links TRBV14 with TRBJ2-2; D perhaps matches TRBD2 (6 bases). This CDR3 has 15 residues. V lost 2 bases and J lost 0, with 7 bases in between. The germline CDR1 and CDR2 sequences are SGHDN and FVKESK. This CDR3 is CASSQLATNTGELFF. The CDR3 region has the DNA TGTGCCAGCAGCCAACTAGCGACGAACACCGGGGAGCTGTTTTTT. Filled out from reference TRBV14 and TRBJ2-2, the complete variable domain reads EAGVTQFPSHSVIEKGQTVTLRCDPISGHDNLYWYRRVMGKEIKFLLHFVKESKQDESGMPNNRFLAERTGGTYSTLKVQPAELEDSGVYFCASSQLATNTGELFFGEGSRLTVL.

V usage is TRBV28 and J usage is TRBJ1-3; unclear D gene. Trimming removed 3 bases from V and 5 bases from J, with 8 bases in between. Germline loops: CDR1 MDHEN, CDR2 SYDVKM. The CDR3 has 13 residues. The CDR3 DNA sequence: TGTGCCAGCAGTTTGAGTTCGAGAAACACCATATATTTT. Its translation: CASSLSSRNTIYF.

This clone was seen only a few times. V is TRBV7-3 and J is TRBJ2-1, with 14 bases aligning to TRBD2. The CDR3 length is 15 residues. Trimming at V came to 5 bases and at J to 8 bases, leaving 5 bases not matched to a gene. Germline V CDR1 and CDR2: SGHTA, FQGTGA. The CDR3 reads CASSPGTSGSDEQFF. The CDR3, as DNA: TGTGCCAGCAGCCCAGGGACTAGCGGGAGCGATGAGCAGTTCTTC.

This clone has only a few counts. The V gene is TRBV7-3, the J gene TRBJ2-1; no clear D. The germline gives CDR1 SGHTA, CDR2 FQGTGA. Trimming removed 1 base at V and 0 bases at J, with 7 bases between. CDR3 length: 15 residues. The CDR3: CASSLMVSSYNEQFF. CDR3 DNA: TGTGCCAGCAGCTTAATGGTGAGCTCCTACAATGAGCAGTTCTTC.

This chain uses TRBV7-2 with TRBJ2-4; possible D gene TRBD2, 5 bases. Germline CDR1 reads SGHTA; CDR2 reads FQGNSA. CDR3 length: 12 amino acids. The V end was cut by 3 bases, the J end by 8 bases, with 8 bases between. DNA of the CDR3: TGTGCCAGCAGCTTCTTTAGCGACATTCAGTACTTC. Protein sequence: CASSFFSDIQYF.

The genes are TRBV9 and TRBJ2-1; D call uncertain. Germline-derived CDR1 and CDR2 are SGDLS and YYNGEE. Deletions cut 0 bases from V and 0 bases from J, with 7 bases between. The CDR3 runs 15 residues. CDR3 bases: TGTGCCAGCAGCGTAGAAACTTACTCCTACAATGAGCAGTTCTTC. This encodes CASSVETYSYNEQFF.

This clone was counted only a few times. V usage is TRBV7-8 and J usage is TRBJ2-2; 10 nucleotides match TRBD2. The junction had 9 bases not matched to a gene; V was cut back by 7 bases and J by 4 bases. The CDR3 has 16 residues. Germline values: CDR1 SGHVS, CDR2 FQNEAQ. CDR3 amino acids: CASILLAGVITGELFF. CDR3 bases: TGTGCCAGCATTCTGCTAGCGGGAGTAATCACCGGGGAGCTGTTTTTT.

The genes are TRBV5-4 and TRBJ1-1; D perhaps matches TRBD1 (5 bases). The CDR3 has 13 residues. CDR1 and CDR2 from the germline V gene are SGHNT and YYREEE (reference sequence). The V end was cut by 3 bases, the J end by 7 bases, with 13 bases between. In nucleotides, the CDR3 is TGTGCCAGCAGCTCTCAGGGTTTAGGTGAAGCTTTCTTT. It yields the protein CASSSQGLGEAFF.

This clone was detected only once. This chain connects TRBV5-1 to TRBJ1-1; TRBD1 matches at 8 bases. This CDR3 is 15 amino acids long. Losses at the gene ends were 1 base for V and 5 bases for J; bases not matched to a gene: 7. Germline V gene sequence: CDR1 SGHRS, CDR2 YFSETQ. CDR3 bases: TGCGCCAGCAGCTTGCAGGGGGCAGAGGGGACTGAAGCTTTCTTT. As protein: CASSLQGAEGTEAFF.

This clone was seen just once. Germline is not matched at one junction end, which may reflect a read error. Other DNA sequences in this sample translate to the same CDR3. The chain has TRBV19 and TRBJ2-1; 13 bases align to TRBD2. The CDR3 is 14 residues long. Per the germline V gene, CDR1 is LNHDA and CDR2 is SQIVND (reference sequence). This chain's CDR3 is CASSHTQLAGGPLF. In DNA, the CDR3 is TGTGCCAGTAGCCACACTCAACTAGCGGGAGGGCCGCTCTTC.

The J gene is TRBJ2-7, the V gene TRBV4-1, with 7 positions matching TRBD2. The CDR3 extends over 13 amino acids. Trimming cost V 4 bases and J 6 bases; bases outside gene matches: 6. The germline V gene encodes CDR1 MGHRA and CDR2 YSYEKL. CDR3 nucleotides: TGCGCCAGCAGCCGGACCAGACTAGCCGAGCAGTACTTC. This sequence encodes CASSRTRLAEQYF.

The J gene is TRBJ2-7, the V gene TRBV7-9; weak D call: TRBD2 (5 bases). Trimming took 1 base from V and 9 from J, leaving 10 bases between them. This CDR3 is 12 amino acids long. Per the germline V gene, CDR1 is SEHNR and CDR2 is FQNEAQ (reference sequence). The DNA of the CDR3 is TGTGCCAGCAGCTTAGGGGTGGAGGTGCAGTACTTC. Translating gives CASSLGVEVQYF.

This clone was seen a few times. The DNA of the CDR3 is TGTGCCAGCAGCTTACTAGGGGCGACTAGCGGGAGCACAGATACGCAGTATTTT. It codes for CASSLLGATSGSTDTQYF. The V call is TRBV7-9, the J call TRBJ2-3; 10 positions agree with TRBD2. Germline values: CDR1 SEHNR, CDR2 FQNEAQ (reference sequence). CDR3 length: 18 amino acids. The junction had 8 bases not matched to a gene; V was cut back by 2 bases and J by 0 bases.

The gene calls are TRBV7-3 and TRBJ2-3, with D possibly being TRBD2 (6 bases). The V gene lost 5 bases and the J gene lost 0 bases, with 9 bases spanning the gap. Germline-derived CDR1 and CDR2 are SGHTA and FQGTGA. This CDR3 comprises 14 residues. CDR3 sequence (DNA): TGTGCCAGCAGCCCCAGCGGGAGCACAGATACGCAGTATTTT. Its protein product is CASSPSGSTDTQYF.

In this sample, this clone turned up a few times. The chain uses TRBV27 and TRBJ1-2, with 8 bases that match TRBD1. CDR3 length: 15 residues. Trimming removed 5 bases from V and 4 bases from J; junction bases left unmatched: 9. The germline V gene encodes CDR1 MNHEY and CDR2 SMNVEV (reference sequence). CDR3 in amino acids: CASSTEAQGGYGYTF. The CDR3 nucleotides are TGTGCCAGCAGTACCGAAGCACAGGGGGGCTATGGCTACACCTTC.